This entry is about one T cell receptor beta chain. This clone was seen only a few times. This receptor's antigen is unknown. Nothing much larger sits one base from this clone, and base qualities are not available. The data were obtained in a study of CD4 T cells in relation to SARS-CoV-2 and coronaviruses (dated by TCRdb to 2020 to 2023). Looking at the study overall: In the ViraFEST assay, PBMCs were cultured with antigen for roughly ten days, after which TCR beta CDR3s were sequenced to identify antigen-specific clonal expansions. Using patient-derived lymphoblastoid cell lines, the shared crossreactive spike epitopes were mapped to their HLA restriction. The approximately 12 convalescent patients included 8 males and 4 females; two subjects were Hispanic. Across all 12 patients in the convalescent cohort, the median age was around 40 years, with a range of roughly 21 to 72 years. The Adaptive Biotechnologies TCR-sequencing kit was used for samples from a few pre-COVID donors and for the naive versus memory experiments, whereas the other data were Illumina-based. A different TCR-beta assay, based on Illumina, was used to sequence expansion assays from other donors in the study. The study assessed, at the TCR clonotype level, memory CD4+ T cell crossreactivity between SARS-CoV-2 and common cold coronavirus spike proteins.

What the work shows at the level of the full study, not this receptor alone: Crossreactivity analysis centred on spike protein, so crossreactivity against other viral proteins was not assessed. Sequencing naive versus memory cells indicated that the assay picks up memory recall responses, not primary responses primed during culture. In about 61% of donors, memory CD4+ clonotypes turned up that crossrecognized SARS-CoV-2 and at least one common cold coronavirus spike. Significantly weaker SARS-CoV-2-driven expansion was shown by crossreactive clones than by monoreactive clones, consistent with antigenic imprinting. The study was limited by small numbers of patients and tested TCRs. Because no donor provided both pre-pandemic and post-infection samples, tracing the source of pre-existing responses was limited.

To separate naive from memory CD4+ T cells, cryopreserved PBMCs first underwent CD4 enrichment and then EasySep naive CD4+ T cell enrichment. Sorted naive or memory CD4+ T cells (roughly 9.5 x 10^4) were cultured 1:1 with T cell-depleted PBMCs and CEF peptides for around ten days. Each peptide culture condition was generally run in triplicate replicate wells. Ficoll-Paque PLUS gradient centrifugation was used to isolate PBMCs from either whole blood or leukapheresis product. PBMCs were either used fresh in the expansion assay or cryopreserved at -140 degrees C. The QIAamp Micro DNA Kit was used to extract genomic DNA from the CD4+ T cells. DNA from CEF-cultured naive and memory CD4+ T cells underwent immunoSEQ TCR-beta sequencing at survey level. On the study's bioinformatics: During preprocessing, nonproductive sequences were removed, along with CDR3s that did not begin with C, did not end with F or W, or were shorter than 7 amino acids. The MANAFEST web app identified antigen-specific clonotypes based on expansion compared with the reference and other culture wells. A clone was considered positive if significant expansion relative to the reference culture was observed in 2 of 3 replicate wells at an FDR below 0.05. Positive clones also required significant expansion versus all other tandem wells and an odds ratio above 5. Cultured and uncultured naive and memory CD4+ repertoires were searched for CDR3s previously identified as spike- and CEF-reactive. After three terminal residues were trimmed from each end, CDR3 homology was quantified as pairwise Levenshtein distance using the stringdist R package. TCRdb retrieved this table from immuneACCESS and kept in-frame rearrangements only. Not all clones are present; in checked studies, unresolved V genes account for under half, and no reason is known for the remainder. The DNA was the basis for D and trimming; V, J and clone size are from that table. Across this sample there are tens of thousands of clones, with 77% seen only once. Of the sample, 2.5% to 3.5% is held by the ten largest clones.

The specimen was memory CD4+ T cells from PBMCs, cultured in vitro. In the paper's terms, the cell subset or site label means: memory (non-naive) CD4+ T cells. The source of this sequence is an adult with COVID-19.

This receptor carries the CDR3 CASSRTDPYSGNTIYF. Here is the DNA: TGTGCCAGCAGCCGTACAGACCCGTACTCTGGAAACACCATATATTTT. This sequence uses TRBV2 and TRBJ1-3, with the D gene not clear enough to name. Taken from the germline V gene, the CDR1 and CDR2 loops are SNHLY and FYNNEI. V is clipped by 6 bases and J by 0 bases, and the sequence between their germline boundaries is 15 bases long. The CDR3 sequence holds 16 residues, the cysteine and phenylalanine included. The CDR3 DNA has 48 bases and is translated from base 1.